One sample yielded the 32 T cell receptor beta chains listed below, sequenced in a study of blood T cell repertoires in COVID-19. The method was immunoSEQ multiplex PCR; TCRdb's version includes in-frame clones alone and lacks a portion of them. The sample lists some 73,000 clones, about 86% occurring once. The sample comprised peripheral blood. The receptors here all came from a man older than 75 with COVID-19, enrolled during active disease.

The DNA for the CDR3 is TGCGCCAGCAGCACAACAGGGGAACTGAATTCACCCCTCCACTTT. It is translated as CASSTTGELNSPLHF. V usage is TRBV5-1 and J usage is TRBJ1-6, with 7 bases aligning to TRBD1. The CDR3 runs 15 residues. Germline CDR1 reads SGHRS; CDR2 reads YFSETQ. Trimming took 4 bases from V and 7 from J; bases not matched to a gene: 8.

This chain connects TRBV4-1 to TRBJ1-5; 9 positions match TRBD1. This CDR3 has 18 residues. The J segment lost 3 bases and the V segment lost 3 bases, leaving 12 bases of the junction unmatched. Germline-derived CDR1 and CDR2 are MGHRA and YSYEKL. CDR3 DNA: TGCGCCAGCAGCCATCAAGAAGCCAGGACAGGGGCCAATCAGCCCCAGCATTTT. This encodes CASSHQEARTGANQPQHF.

This chain joins TRBV5-5 and TRBJ2-7; TRBD1 matches at 9 bases. V gave up 2 bases and J gave up 2 bases; unmatched junction bases: 5. The CDR3 is 15 residues long. Germline loops: CDR1 SGHKS, CDR2 YYEKEE (reference sequence). This CDR3 reads CASSFGRDRAYEQYF. CDR3 coding DNA: TGTGCCAGCAGCTTCGGCCGGGACAGGGCCTACGAGCAGTACTTC.

The genes are TRBV25-1 and TRBJ1-1, with D maybe TRBD1 (5 bases). CDR1 is MGHDK, CDR2 SYGVNS, per germline. This CDR3 spans 13 amino acids. The V gene lost 5 bases and the J gene lost 0 bases, with 7 bases spanning the gap. Written as DNA, the CDR3 is TGTGCCAGCAGTTGGGGCCTGAACACTGAAGCTTTCTTT. Its protein is CASSWGLNTEAFF.

The chain is built from TRBV18 and TRBJ2-3; the match to TRBD1 covers 7 bases. The CDR3 consists of 16 residues. Looked up from germline, CDR1 is KGHSH and CDR2 is LQKENI. J was trimmed by 4 bases and V by 3 bases; bases with no gene match: 10. The CDR3 is CASSPVAGGRADTQYF. The DNA of the CDR3 is TGTGCCAGCTCACCGGTTGCAGGGGGACGGGCAGATACGCAGTATTTT.

Points on this clone: One end of the junction does not line up with germline, which may come from a read error. The chain links TRBV11-2 to TRBJ1-1, with D unclear. In germline, CDR1 is SGHAT, CDR2 FQNNGV. There are 14 residues in the CDR3. The CDR3, as DNA: TGTGTCAGCAGCCCCAGTCGGGTAGTCACTGAAGCTTTCTTT. As protein: CVSSPSRVVTEAFF. The full variable domain, with the rest looked up from reference TRBV11-2 and TRBJ1-1, is EAGVAQSPRYKIIEKRQSVAFWCNPISGHATLYWYQQILGQGPKLLIQFQNNGVVDDSQLPKDRFSAERLKGVDSTLKIQPAKLEDSAVYLCVSSPSRVVTEAFFGQGTRLTVV.

The V call is TRBV3-1 (or the pseudogene TRBV3-2), the J call TRBJ1-6, with D unclear. V was cut by 2 bases and J by 7 bases, with 6 bases left in between. The CDR3 contains 13 residues. Germline CDR1 is LGHDT and CDR2 is YNNKEL (reference sequence). The CDR3 spells CASSQNRNSPLHF. Written as DNA, the CDR3 is TGTGCCAGCAGCCAAAACAGAAATTCACCCCTCCACTTT.

The V gene is TRBV5-6, the J gene TRBJ2-5; D might be TRBD1 (8 bases). CDR3 length: 14 amino acids. Trimming removed 3 bases at V and 4 bases at J, with 13 bases between. CDR1 and CDR2 from the germline V gene are SGHDT and YYEEEE. CDR3 in amino acids: CASSSTGEGETQYF. CDR3 nucleotides: TGTGCCAGCAGCTCGACAGGGGAGGGAGAGACCCAGTACTTC.

This clone was picked up one time. The genes are TRBV5-4 and TRBJ1-1, with 8 bases that match TRBD1. V lost 0 bases, J lost 5 bases, and 12 bases stayed unmatched. From germline, CDR1 is SGHNT and CDR2 YYREEE (reference sequence). The CDR3 runs to 17 residues. The CDR3 DNA sequence: TGTGCCAGCAGCTTGGATCCAGGGGGCGTCAAGGGAACTGAAGCTTTCTTT. Residues: CASSLDPGGVKGTEAFF.

This rearrangement joins TRBV5-1 to TRBJ1-6; D possibly corresponds to TRBD1 (5 bases). Germline V gene data show CDR1 as SGHRS and CDR2 as YFSETQ. Trimming cost V 5 bases and J 7 bases, with 13 bases left between them. The CDR3 is made up of 14 amino acids. CDR3 protein: CASSNRSGNSPLHF. CDR3 DNA sequence: TGCGCCAGCAGTAACAGATCAGGGAATTCACCCCTCCACTTT.

This sequence joins TRBV3-1 (or the pseudogene TRBV3-2) and TRBJ2-2; 8 nucleotides line up with TRBD1. CDR1 and CDR2 (germline): LGHDT, YNNKEL (reference sequence). V lost 2 bases, J lost 7 bases, and 3 bases stayed unmatched. CDR3 size: 14 residues. CDR3 bases: TGTGCCAGCAGCCAACACGGACAGGGCGGGGAGCTGTTTTTT. Translation: CASSQHGQGGELFF.

CDR3 sequence: CASSKDRGPEKLFF. CDR3 sequence (DNA): TGTGCCAGCAGCAAAGACAGGGGGCCTGAAAAACTGTTTTTT. The J gene is TRBJ1-4, the V gene TRBV6-5; 10 bases match TRBD1. Germline assignment: CDR1 MNHEY and CDR2 SVGAGI. There are 14 residues in the CDR3. J was trimmed by 7 bases and V by 6 bases; bases with no gene match: 5.

This clone was detected once. The chain is built from TRBV10-3 and TRBJ2-3, with 10 nucleotides matching TRBD1. This CDR3 contains 14 residues. V gave up 2 bases and J gave up 4 bases; unmatched junction bases: 0. Germline values: CDR1 ENHRY, CDR2 SYGVKD. The CDR3 bases are TGTGCCATCAGTGAGGGACAGGGGGCAGATACGCAGTATTTT. Translation: CAISEGQGADTQYF.

V is TRBV6-5 and J is TRBJ1-5; D gene uncertain. V was shortened by 2 bases and J by 7 bases, with 9 bases between the two germline ends. The length of the CDR3 is 13 residues. Germline V gene data show CDR1 as MNHEY and CDR2 as SVGAGI. The CDR3 nucleotides read TGTGCCAGCAGTTACCTCCCCGGGCAGCCCCAGCATTTT. This translates into CASSYLPGQPQHF.

This clone was counted between two and nine times. V usage is TRBV10-3 and J usage is TRBJ1-3, with a tentative D call TRBD1 (5 bases). The V and J ends lost 11 bases and 2 bases respectively, with 19 bases between them. Germline CDR1 ENHRY, CDR2 SYGVKD. The CDR3 is 15 amino acids. In nucleotides, the CDR3 is TGTGCCGTACGTGGGGCTTTGTCCCCTGGAAACACCATATATTTT. Protein: CAVRGALSPGNTIYF.

The chain links TRBV21-1 to TRBJ2-7; the table's D call of TRBD1 was not tested on the DNA. TRBV21-1 is deemed a pseudogene. There are 14 residues in the CDR3. CDR3 amino acids: CASSGGTAWSEQYF. The DNA of the CDR3 is TGTGCCAGCAGCGGTGGGACAGCTTGGAGCGAGCAGTACTTC.

Only a few counts were recorded for this clone. The rearrangement joins TRBV3-1 (or the pseudogene TRBV3-2) to TRBJ2-7, with TRBD1 identical over 8 bases. CDR1 and CDR2 (germline): LGHDT, YNNKEL (reference sequence). J gave up 3 bases and V 3 bases, and 1 base lay outside the gene matches. CDR3 length: 13 residues. The DNA for the CDR3 is TGTGCCAGCAGCCAGGGGACAGGCTACGAGCAGTACTTC. The encoded protein is CASSQGTGYEQYF.

The V call is TRBV4-2, the J call TRBJ1-5, with D hard to call. V lost 6 bases and J 5 bases, leaving 17 bases between the germline ends. CDR1 is LGHNA, CDR2 YNFKEQ, per germline. The CDR3 runs 15 residues. The CDR3 nucleotides read TGTGCCAGCAGGGGCAGTCACTTGGGCTATCAGCCCCAGCATTTT. Protein sequence: CASRGSHLGYQPQHF.

In its sample, this clone was seen once. The chain couples TRBV24-1 to TRBJ2-3, with TRBD1 matching 9 bases. Germline V gives CDR1 KGHDR, CDR2 SFDVKD. V was pared by 4 bases and J by 2 bases, with 6 bases of the junction left unmatched. This CDR3 contains 16 residues. This CDR3 reads CATSDRGTGPTDTQYF. The CDR3 DNA follows: TGTGCCACCAGTGACCGAGGGACAGGGCCCACAGATACGCAGTATTTT.

This chain uses TRBV11-3 with TRBJ1-1; 8 bases match TRBD1. V was clipped by 6 bases and J by 5 bases; unmatched bases: 8. This CDR3 spans 14 amino acids. Germline V CDR1 and CDR2: SGHNT, YENEEA. CDR3 protein: CASRAGGVWTEAFF. In DNA, the CDR3 is TGTGCCAGCAGGGCAGGGGGCGTTTGGACTGAAGCTTTCTTT.

The rearrangement joins TRBV18 to TRBJ2-2; D is possibly TRBD2 (6 bases). Between the trimmed V and J ends, which lost 3 bases and 5 bases, there was a span of 13 bases. Germline lookup yields CDR1 KGHSH and CDR2 LQKENI. The CDR3 has 15 residues. DNA of the CDR3: TGTGCCAGCTCACCCTTGGGAGGAAGGACCGGGGAGCTGTTTTTT. Translating gives CASSPLGGRTGELFF. The whole variable domain, filled in from reference TRBV18 and TRBJ2-2, reads NAGVMQNPRHLVRRRGQEARLRCSPMKGHSHVYWYRQLPEEGLKFMVYLQKENIIDESGMPKERFSAEFPKEGPSILRIQQVVRGDSAAYFCASSPLGGRTGELFFGEGSRLTVL.

The CDR3 reads CASSLGTGPSNQPQHF. Here the CDR3 DNA reads TGTGCCAGCAGCTTAGGGACAGGCCCTAGCAATCAGCCCCAGCATTTT. The chain has TRBV5-8 and TRBJ1-5; 8 bases line up with TRBD1. This CDR3 has 16 amino acids. Germline V gene data show CDR1 as SGHTS and CDR2 as YDEGEE. J gave up 0 bases and V 2 bases, and 4 bases lay outside the gene matches.

The V and J genes are TRBV5-1 and TRBJ2-7; D perhaps matches TRBD1 (5 bases). CDR1 SGHRS and CDR2 YFSETQ come from the germline V gene. Trimming stripped 4 bases from V and 1 base from J, with 15 bases between. This CDR3 has 15 amino acids. The CDR3: CASSLRDDWSYEQYF. The CDR3 region has the DNA TGCGCCAGCAGCCTCAGGGATGACTGGTCCTACGAGCAGTACTTC.

The V and J genes are TRBV3-1 (or the pseudogene TRBV3-2) and TRBJ1-1; 7 bases align to TRBD1. V shed 4 bases, J shed 6 bases, and the junction held 8 bases outside the gene matches. Per the germline V gene, CDR1 is LGHDT and CDR2 is YNNKEL (reference sequence). The length of the CDR3 is 14 residues. DNA for the CDR3: TGTGCCAGCAGCCCGACAGGGTCCAGCGCTGAAGCTTTCTTT. It encodes CASSPTGSSAEAFF.

The chain uses TRBV7-2 and TRBJ2-7, with TRBD2 identical over 11 bases. The CDR3 loop spans 18 amino acids. After removal of 3 bases from V and 3 bases from J, the junction contained 13 bases not matched to a gene. The germline CDR1 and CDR2 sequences are SGHTA and FQGNSA. The CDR3 here is CASSFLVVGTSGFYEQYF. The CDR3 DNA reads TGTGCCAGCAGCTTTCTTGTGGTTGGGACTAGCGGATTCTACGAGCAGTACTTC.

The chain combines TRBV6-5 with TRBJ1-4, with D perhaps matching TRBD1 (5 bases). Trimming left V 5 bases short and J 7 bases short, with 14 bases between. CDR1 and CDR2 (germline): MNHEY, SVGAGI. The CDR3 loop spans 14 amino acids. The CDR3 sequence is CASSPWTKGEKLFF. CDR3 coding DNA: TGTGCCAGCAGTCCTTGGACAAAGGGTGAAAAACTGTTTTTT.

This clone has a single count. This chain joins TRBV21-1 and TRBJ1-3; TRBD1 is taken as the D call from the table, unchecked against the DNA. TRBV21-1 is marked as a pseudogene. The CDR3 is made up of 16 amino acids. This chain's CDR3 is CASSKYTGDSGNTIYF. The CDR3, as DNA: TGTGCCAGCAGCAAATACACAGGGGACTCTGGAAACACCATATATTTT.

This rearrangement joins TRBV5-4 to TRBJ1-6; maybe TRBD1 (5 bases). The CDR3 is 14 amino acids. Trimming cost V 4 bases and J 5 bases, with 10 bases left between them. Germline CDR1 is SGHNT and CDR2 is YYREEE (reference sequence). This CDR3 is CASSLRQHNSPLHF. The CDR3 DNA is TGTGCCAGCAGCCTCCGACAGCATAATTCACCCCTCCACTTT.

V usage is TRBV3-1 (or the pseudogene TRBV3-2) and J usage is TRBJ1-2; 7 bases fit TRBD1. The J segment lost 8 bases and the V segment lost 5 bases, leaving 11 bases of the junction unmatched. This CDR3 contains 14 residues. Germline lookup yields CDR1 LGHDT and CDR2 YNNKEL (reference sequence). For the CDR3, the DNA is TGTGCCAGCAGCGCAAGCGGTGCAGGGGGAGGCTACACCTTC. Translating it yields CASSASGAGGGYTF.

CDR3 protein: CASSIAGGATEAFF. The DNA of the CDR3 is TGTGCCAGTAGTATTGCAGGGGGCGCCACTGAAGCTTTCTTT. The rearrangement links TRBV19 to TRBJ1-1; 8 bases map to TRBD1. V trimming: 3 bases; J trimming: 4 bases; junction bases outside the gene matches: 4. The CDR3 sequence is 14 residues long. Germline V gene data show CDR1 as LNHDA and CDR2 as SQIVND (reference sequence).

Here the CDR3 DNA reads TGTGCCAGCAGCCAAATAGGGACAGGACTTAATGAAAAACTGTTTTTT. Its protein is CASSQIGTGLNEKLFF. This sequence joins TRBV14 and TRBJ1-4, with TRBD1 matching over 8 bases. Germline assignment: CDR1 SGHDN and CDR2 FVKESK. The CDR3 sequence is 16 residues long. V shed 2 bases, J shed 4 bases, and the junction held 6 bases outside the gene matches.

Note on this clone: The same CDR3 also results from other DNA sequences found in this sample. Here the CDR3 DNA reads TGTGCCAGCTCACCACAGCAGGGTAATTCACCCCTCCACTTT. Translating gives CASSPQQGNSPLHF. The genes are TRBV18 and TRBJ1-6; the D gene is possibly TRBD1 (5 bases). CDR3 length equals 14 residues. Germline V gene data show CDR1 as KGHSH and CDR2 as LQKENI. V was trimmed by 1 base and J by 6 bases, leaving 7 bases between them.